The rows below give T cell receptor beta chains drawn from one sample of a study of cytomegalovirus exposure and HLA in healthy donors. The repertoire was sequenced with immunoSEQ multiplex PCR; TCRdb's copy has only in-frame clones and lacks some. The sample shows fewer than 200,000 clones, 73% of them seen only once. Sequencing was carried out using PBMCs. These TCRs come from a woman aged 18 to 35 in good health and CMV-seropositive. CDR3s include the opening cysteine and the closing phenylalanine or tryptophan. D genes are given only for firm matches. Rows may omit the clone size; those that give it use once, few, many or a size class.

size	D	V	J	CDR3	DNA
NA	NA	TRBV5-4	TRBJ2-1	CASSLQGGPYNEQFF	TGTGCCAGCAGCTTGCAAGGGGGACCCTACAATGAGCAGTTCTTC
NA	NA	TRBV7-9	TRBJ1-1	CASSWTGTPSLEAFF	TGTGCCAGCAGCTGGACCGGGACACCGAGCCTTGAAGCTTTCTTT
NA	NA	TRBV7-2	TRBJ1-1	CASSLDLTEAFF	TGTGCCAGCAGCTTAGACCTAACTGAAGCTTTCTTT
NA	TRBD1	TRBV6-6	TRBJ2-7	CASSLGWGQGIYEQYF	TGTGCCAGCAGCCTAGGATGGGGACAGGGGATTTACGAGCAGTACTTC
NA	NA	TRBV5-1	TRBJ1-1	CASSLGGLNTEAFF	TGCGCCAGCAGCTTGGGCGGGTTGAACACTGAAGCTTTCTTT
NA	NA	TRBV29-1	TRBJ2-7	CSVEGQSYEQYF	TGCAGCGTTGAAGGACAGAGCTACGAGCAGTACTTC
NA	NA	TRBV30	TRBJ1-2	CAFPGGRDGYTF	TGTGCCTTCCCTGGGGGCCGAGATGGCTACACCTTC
NA	NA	TRBV19	TRBJ1-1	CASSISGGDTEAFF	TGTGCCAGTAGTATAAGCGGGGGCGACACTGAAGCTTTCTTT
few	NA	TRBV11-3	TRBJ1-1	CASSVDSSGNTEAFF	TGTGCCAGCAGCGTCGACAGTAGTGGGAACACTGAAGCTTTCTTT
NA	TRBD2	TRBV5-6	TRBJ2-7	CASSFVLSGGAYEQYF	TGTGCCAGCAGCTTCGTACTCTCCGGGGGGGCCTACGAGCAGTACTTC
medium-sized	NA	TRBV9	TRBJ1-1	CASSVEPRGMAEAFF	TGTGCCAGCAGCGTAGAACCCCGGGGGATGGCTGAAGCTTTCTTT
NA	NA	TRBV9	TRBJ1-3	CASSPSAGLGNTIYF	TGTGCCAGCAGCCCCTCCGCGGGGTTGGGAAACACCATATATTTT
NA	TRBD1	TRBV30	TRBJ1-1	CAWRLTGEAFF	TGTGCCTGGAGATTGACAGGGGAAGCTTTCTTT
NA	NA	TRBV4-3	TRBJ1-2	CASSQDLSRDRGYTF	TGCGCCAGCAGCCAAGATCTTTCCCGGGATCGAGGCTACACCTTC
NA	TRBD2	TRBV4-3	TRBJ2-5	CASSQFPGASGGQETQYF	TGCGCCAGCAGCCAGTTTCCCGGGGCTAGCGGGGGACAAGAGACCCAGTACTTC
NA	TRBD1	TRBV7-7	TRBJ2-7	CASSLRTGGYEQYF	TGTGCTAGCAGCTTACGGACAGGAGGATACGAGCAGTACTTC
NA	NA	TRBV7-6	TRBJ1-2	CASSPRTFDGYTF	TGTGCCAGCAGCCCCAGGACATTCGATGGCTACACCTTC
NA	NA	TRBV19	TRBJ1-2	CASSINAGNLPGYTF	TGTGCCAGTAGTATTAACGCAGGGAACCTACCTGGCTACACCTTC
NA	TRBD1	TRBV27	TRBJ1-4	CASSLTGANEKLFF	TGTGCCAGCAGTCTGACAGGGGCGAATGAAAAACTGTTTTTT
NA	TRBD1	TRBV15	TRBJ2-5	CATSSGRQGLETQYF	TGTGCCACCAGCAGTGGTAGACAGGGTTTAGAGACCCAGTACTTC
NA	TRBD1	TRBV6-6	TRBJ1-2	CASSGTGGYTF	TGTGCCAGCAGTGGGACAGGGGGCTACACCTTC
few	NA	TRBV30	TRBJ1-1	CAWSLTTMNTEAFF	TGTGCCTGGAGTCTGACAACCATGAACACTGAAGCTTTCTTT
NA	NA	TRBV9	TRBJ1-4	CASSVTGNPNEKLFF	TGTGCCAGCAGCGTAACAGGGAATCCTAATGAAAAACTGTTTTTT
NA	NA	TRBV28	TRBJ1-4	CASSTPGTNEKLFF	TGTGCCAGCAGTACGCCGGGGACTAATGAAAAACTGTTTTTT
NA	NA	TRBV4-2	TRBJ2-1	CASSTRTVTYNEQFF	TGTGCCAGCAGCACTCGGACAGTAACCTACAATGAGCAGTTCTTC
NA	NA	TRBV6-1	TRBJ2-3	CASSEARVNTQYF	TGTGCCAGCAGTGAAGCGAGGGTAAATACGCAGTATTTT
few	NA	TRBV28	TRBJ2-6	CASSPPPDKAGANVLTF	TGTGCCAGCAGTCCCCCACCGGACAAAGCTGGGGCCAACGTCCTGACTTTC
NA	NA	TRBV7-2	TRBJ2-3	CASSLVGGPSTDTQYF	TGTGCCAGCAGCTTAGTGGGCGGGCCCAGCACAGATACGCAGTATTTT
few	NA	TRBV27	TRBJ2-7	CASSPRQNYEQYF	TGTGCCAGCAGTCCGCGACAGAACTACGAGCAGTACTTC
NA	TRBD1	TRBV5-1	TRBJ2-7	CASSTGQGTYEQYF	TGCGCCAGCAGCACGGGACAGGGGACCTACGAGCAGTACTTC
NA	TRBD2	TRBV11-2	TRBJ2-3	CASSLRGAGTSADTQYF	TGTGCCAGCAGCTTAAGAGGGGCCGGGACTAGCGCAGATACGCAGTATTTT
NA	NA	TRBV7-2	TRBJ1-2	CASSSNRDLGYTF	TGTGCCAGCAGCTCAAACAGGGACCTTGGCTACACCTTC
NA	TRBD1	TRBV7-9	TRBJ1-5	CASSLVGTVSDSNQPQHF	TGTGCCAGCAGCTTAGTGGGGACAGTGTCAGATAGCAATCAGCCCCAGCATTTT
NA	NA	TRBV7-3	TRBJ2-1	CASSVSSNYNEQFF	TGTGCCAGCAGCGTATCTAGCAACTACAATGAGCAGTTCTTC
NA	TRBD1	TRBV28	TRBJ1-1	CASSLSDRGNTEAFF	TGTGCCAGCAGTTTATCCGACAGGGGGAACACTGAAGCTTTCTTT
once	NA	TRBV29-1	TRBJ2-1	CSVGGGSSYNEQFF	TGCAGCGTTGGTGGGGGGAGCTCCTACAATGAGCAGTTCTTC
once	NA	TRBV5-1	TRBJ2-3	CASSLATQTDTQYF	TGCGCCAGCAGCTTAGCGACTCAAACAGATACGCAGTATTTT
NA	TRBD1	TRBV2	TRBJ1-2	CASSGGDLTGGRGYTF	TGTGCCAGCAGTGGAGGGGATCTAACAGGGGGCCGTGGCTACACCTTC
NA	NA	TRBV7-2	TRBJ1-4	CASSRQATNEKLFF	TGTGCCAGCAGCCGACAAGCAACTAATGAAAAACTGTTTTTT
few	TRBD2	TRBV5-1	TRBJ2-7	CASSLEGSGEYEQYF	TGCGCCAGCAGCTTGGAAGGTAGCGGGGAGTACGAGCAGTACTTC
NA	TRBD1	TRBV2	TRBJ1-5	CASSGEHTRQGGNQPQHF	TGTGCCAGCAGTGGAGAGCATACCAGACAGGGAGGAAATCAGCCCCAGCATTTT
NA	TRBD1	TRBV29-1	TRBJ1-1	CSVEDVETGGLEAFF	TGCAGCGTTGAAGATGTCGAGACAGGGGGCCTGGAAGCTTTCTTT
NA	TRBD1	TRBV9	TRBJ2-3	CASSVDFQTGTSTDTQYF	TGTGCCAGCAGCGTAGATTTTCAGACAGGGACCTCGACAGATACGCAGTATTTT
NA	NA	TRBV6-6	TRBJ1-2	CASSPGTSGYTF	TGTGCCAGCAGCCCCGGGACAAGTGGCTACACCTTC
few	NA	TRBV30	TRBJ1-3	CAWSPLHSSPGNTIYF	TGTGCCTGGAGTCCACTCCACTCCTCGCCTGGAAACACCATATATTTT